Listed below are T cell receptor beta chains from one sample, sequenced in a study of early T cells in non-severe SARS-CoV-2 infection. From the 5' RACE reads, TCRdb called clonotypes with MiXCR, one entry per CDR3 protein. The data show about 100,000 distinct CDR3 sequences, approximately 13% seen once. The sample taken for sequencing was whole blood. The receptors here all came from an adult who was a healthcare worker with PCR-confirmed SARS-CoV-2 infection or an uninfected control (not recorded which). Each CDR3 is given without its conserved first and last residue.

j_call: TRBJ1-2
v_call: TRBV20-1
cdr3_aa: SARDLTGTPNYGYT

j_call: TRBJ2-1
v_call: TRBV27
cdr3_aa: ASTAQGGGFNEQF

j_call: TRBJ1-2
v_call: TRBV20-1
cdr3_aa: SVEQGDGYT

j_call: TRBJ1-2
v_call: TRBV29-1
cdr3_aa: SVGGVEDGYT

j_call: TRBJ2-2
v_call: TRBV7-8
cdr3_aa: ASSPAGRGTGELF

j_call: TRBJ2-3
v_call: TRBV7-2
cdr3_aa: ASSFGGAGTQY

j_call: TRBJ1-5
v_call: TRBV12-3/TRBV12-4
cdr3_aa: ASSQSGGSNQPQH

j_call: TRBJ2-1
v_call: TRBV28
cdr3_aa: ASSLRRPYNEQF

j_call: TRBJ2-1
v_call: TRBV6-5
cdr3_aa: ASRLADYNEQF

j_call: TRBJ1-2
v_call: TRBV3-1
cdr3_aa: ASSQRTLYGYT

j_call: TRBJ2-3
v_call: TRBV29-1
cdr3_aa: SVTGPSTDTQY

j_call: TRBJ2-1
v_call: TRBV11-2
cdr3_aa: ASSLIQGAYNEQF

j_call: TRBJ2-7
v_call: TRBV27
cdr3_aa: ASSPGTGALEQY

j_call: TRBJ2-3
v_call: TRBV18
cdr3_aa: ASSPVSSGGRTDTQY

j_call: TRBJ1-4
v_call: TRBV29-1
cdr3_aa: SVTGTGSLKLF

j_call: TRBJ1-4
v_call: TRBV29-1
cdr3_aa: SGRTGTGEKLF

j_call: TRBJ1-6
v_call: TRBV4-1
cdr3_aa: ASSQAQGTLHSPLH

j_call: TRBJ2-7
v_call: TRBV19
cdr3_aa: ASSQGGIYEQY

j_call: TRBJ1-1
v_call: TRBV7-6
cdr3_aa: ASSLEGGVYTEAF

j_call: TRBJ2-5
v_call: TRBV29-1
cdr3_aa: SVGGQAQETQY

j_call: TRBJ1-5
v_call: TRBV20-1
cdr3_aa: SAFGQGGVQPQH

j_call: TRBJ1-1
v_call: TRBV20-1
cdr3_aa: SASLQGKTEAF

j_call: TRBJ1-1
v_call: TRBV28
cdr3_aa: ASSLGPLEAF

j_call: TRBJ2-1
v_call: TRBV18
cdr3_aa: VSSPRTGGGSNEQF

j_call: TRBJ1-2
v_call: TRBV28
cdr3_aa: ASSLEAFTKDGYT

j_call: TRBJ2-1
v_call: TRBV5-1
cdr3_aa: ASTSGQAYNEQF

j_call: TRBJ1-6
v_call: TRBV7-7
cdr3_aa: ASGQGIHSPLH

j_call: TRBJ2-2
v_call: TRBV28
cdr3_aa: ATGDTVGELF

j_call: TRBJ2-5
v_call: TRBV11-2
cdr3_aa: ASSPRRRGTQETQY

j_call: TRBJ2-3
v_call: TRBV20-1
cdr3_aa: SARRTLGGRDTQY

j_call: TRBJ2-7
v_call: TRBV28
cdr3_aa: ASSLSQYEQY

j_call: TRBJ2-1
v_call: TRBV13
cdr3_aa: ASSFGGQVYNEQF

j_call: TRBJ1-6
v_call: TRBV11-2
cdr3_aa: ASSFYANSPLH

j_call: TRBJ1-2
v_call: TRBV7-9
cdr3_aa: ASSIQGAYGYT

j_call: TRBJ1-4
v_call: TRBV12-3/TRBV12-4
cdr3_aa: ASSQGQSANEKLF

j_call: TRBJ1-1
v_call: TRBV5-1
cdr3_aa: VSSIGQGRDTEAF